The source of this T cell receptor beta chain is a study of T-cell memory formation after mild COVID-19. Study details: Among the donors, TCR clusters were largely specific to each donor.

Regarding this clonotype: Antigen specificity is unknown.

General study points: Cross-reactive memory seemingly joined, as some responding clones were found in pre-infection memory. Largely, contracting CD4+ clones fell within CM and EM, and contracting CD8+ clones within EMRA. Contracting clones, day 15 to 85, had balanced CD4/CD8, and later expanders favored CD4+.

CDR3 length equals 11 residues. Germline values: CDR1 GTSNPN, CDR2 SVGIG (reference sequence). V lost 3 bases to trimming and J lost 2 bases, with 4 bases between them. TCRdb itself ran the 5' RACE reads through MiXCR, one entry per CDR3 protein. The data contain some 440,000 distinct CDR3 sequences, around a quarter of them seen just once; the ten biggest clones take up about an eighth. Sequenced input: PBMCs or a T cell subset sorted from them (not recorded which). The TCR originated in an adult woman who had mild COVID-19 (a few samples of this study predate the infection). Cell type and time point are not known. The chain is built from TRBV30 and TRBJ2-5, with D unresolved. The CDR3 loop reads CAWSLQETQYF. CDR3 in DNA: TGTGCCTGGAGCCTTCAAGAGACCCAGTACTTC.